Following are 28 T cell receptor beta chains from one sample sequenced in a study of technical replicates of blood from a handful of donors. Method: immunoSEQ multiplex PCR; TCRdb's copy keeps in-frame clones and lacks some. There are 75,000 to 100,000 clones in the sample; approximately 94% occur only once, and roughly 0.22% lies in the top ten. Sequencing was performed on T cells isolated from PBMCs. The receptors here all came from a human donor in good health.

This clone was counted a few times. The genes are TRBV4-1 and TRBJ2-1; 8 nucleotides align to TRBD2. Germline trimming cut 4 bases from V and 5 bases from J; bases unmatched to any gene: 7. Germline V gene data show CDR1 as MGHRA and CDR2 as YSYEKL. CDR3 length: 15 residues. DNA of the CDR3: TGCGCCAGCAGCCGACAGCGGGAGTCCCACAATGAGCAGTTCTTC. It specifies CASSRQRESHNEQFF.

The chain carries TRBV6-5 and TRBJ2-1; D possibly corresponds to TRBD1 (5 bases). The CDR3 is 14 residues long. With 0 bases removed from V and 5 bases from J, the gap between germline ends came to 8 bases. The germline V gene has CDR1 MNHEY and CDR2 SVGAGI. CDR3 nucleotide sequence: TGTGCCAGCAGTTACTCAGGGGCGCACAATGAGCAGTTCTTC. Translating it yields CASSYSGAHNEQFF.

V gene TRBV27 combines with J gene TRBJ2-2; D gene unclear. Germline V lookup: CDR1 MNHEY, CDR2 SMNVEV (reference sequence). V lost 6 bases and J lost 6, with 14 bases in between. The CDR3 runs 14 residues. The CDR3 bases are TGTGCCAGCAGCCGTGAGGTAGTCCCCGGGGAGCTGTTTTTT. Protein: CASSREVVPGELFF.

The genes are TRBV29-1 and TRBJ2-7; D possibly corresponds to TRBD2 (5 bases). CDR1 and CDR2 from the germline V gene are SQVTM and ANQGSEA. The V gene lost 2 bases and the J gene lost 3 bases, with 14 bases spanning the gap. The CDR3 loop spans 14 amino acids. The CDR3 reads CSVELFGENYEQYF. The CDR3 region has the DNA TGCAGCGTTGAACTGTTCGGGGAAAACTACGAGCAGTACTTC.

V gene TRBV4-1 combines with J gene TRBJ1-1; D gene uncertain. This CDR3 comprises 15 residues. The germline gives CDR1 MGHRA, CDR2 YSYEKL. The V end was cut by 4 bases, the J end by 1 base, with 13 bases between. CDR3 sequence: CASSPSSAGNTEAFF. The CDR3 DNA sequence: TGCGCCAGCAGCCCCTCGTCGGCAGGGAACACTGAAGCTTTCTTT.

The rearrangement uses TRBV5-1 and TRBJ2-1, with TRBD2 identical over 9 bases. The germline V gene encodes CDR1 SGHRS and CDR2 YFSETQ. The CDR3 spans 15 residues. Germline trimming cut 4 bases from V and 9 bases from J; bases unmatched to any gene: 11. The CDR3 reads CASSRGTSSPGEQFF. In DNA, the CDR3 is TGCGCCAGCAGCCGCGGGACTAGCAGCCCCGGTGAGCAGTTCTTC.

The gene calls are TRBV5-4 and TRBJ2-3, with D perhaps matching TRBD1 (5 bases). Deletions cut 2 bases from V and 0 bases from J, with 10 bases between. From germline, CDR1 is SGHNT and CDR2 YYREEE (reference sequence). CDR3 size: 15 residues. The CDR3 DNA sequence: TGTGCCAGCAGCTTATGGGGCGGCAGCACAGATACGCAGTATTTT. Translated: CASSLWGGSTDTQYF.

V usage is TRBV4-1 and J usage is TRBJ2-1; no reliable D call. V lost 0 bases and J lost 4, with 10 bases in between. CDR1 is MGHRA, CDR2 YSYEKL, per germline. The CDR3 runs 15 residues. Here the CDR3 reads CASSQEDSWYNEQFF. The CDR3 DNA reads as TGCGCCAGCAGCCAAGAGGATAGCTGGTACAATGAGCAGTTCTTC.

The DNA for the CDR3 is TGTGCCAGCTCATCCCAGGGGTCTGAGTTTGAAGCTTTCTTT. Its protein is CASSSQGSEFEAFF. V and J are TRBV18 and TRBJ1-1; TRBD1 might be the D (6 bases). Germline values: CDR1 KGHSH, CDR2 LQKENI. This CDR3 has 14 residues. V lost 5 bases to trimming and J lost 7 bases, with 17 bases between them.

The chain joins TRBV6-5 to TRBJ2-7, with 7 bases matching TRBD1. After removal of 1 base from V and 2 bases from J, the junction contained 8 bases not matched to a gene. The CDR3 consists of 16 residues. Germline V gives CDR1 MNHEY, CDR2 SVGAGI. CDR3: CASSYWTTGLPYEQYF. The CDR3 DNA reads TGTGCCAGCAGTTACTGGACGACAGGGCTACCCTACGAGCAGTACTTC.

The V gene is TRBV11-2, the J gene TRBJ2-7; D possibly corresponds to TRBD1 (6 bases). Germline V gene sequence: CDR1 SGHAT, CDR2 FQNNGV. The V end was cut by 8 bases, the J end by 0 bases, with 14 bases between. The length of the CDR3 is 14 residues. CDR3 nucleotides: TGTGCCAGCGGGCACTCAGGGGCCTCCTACGAGCAGTACTTC. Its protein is CASGHSGASYEQYF.

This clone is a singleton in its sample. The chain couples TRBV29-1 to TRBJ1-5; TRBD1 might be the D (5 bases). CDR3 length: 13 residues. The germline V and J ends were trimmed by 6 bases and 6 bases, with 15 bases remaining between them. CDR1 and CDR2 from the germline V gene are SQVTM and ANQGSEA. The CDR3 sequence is CSVCGAAGQPQHF. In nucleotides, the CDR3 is TGCAGCGTCTGTGGGGCAGCGGGTCAGCCCCAGCATTTT.

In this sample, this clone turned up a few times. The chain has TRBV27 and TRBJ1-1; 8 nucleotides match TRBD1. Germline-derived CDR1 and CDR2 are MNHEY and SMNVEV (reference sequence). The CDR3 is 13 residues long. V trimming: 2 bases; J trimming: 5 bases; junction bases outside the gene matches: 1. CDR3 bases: TGTGCCAGCAGTTTAACAGGGGGAACTGAAGCTTTCTTT. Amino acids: CASSLTGGTEAFF.

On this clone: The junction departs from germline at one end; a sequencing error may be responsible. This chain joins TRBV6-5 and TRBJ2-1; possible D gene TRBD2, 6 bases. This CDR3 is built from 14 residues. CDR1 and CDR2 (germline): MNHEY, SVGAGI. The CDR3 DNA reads TGTGCCACCAGTCGGGGGAGCGAGTACAATGAGCAGTTCTTC. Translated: CATSRGSEYNEQFF.

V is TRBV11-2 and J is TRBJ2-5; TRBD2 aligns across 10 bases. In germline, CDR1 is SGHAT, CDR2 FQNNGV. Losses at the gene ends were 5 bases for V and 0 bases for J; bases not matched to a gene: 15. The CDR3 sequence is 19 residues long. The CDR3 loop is CASSRGLPSGGRYQETQYF. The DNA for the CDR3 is TGTGCCAGCAGCCGGGGTCTGCCTAGCGGGGGACGGTACCAAGAGACCCAGTACTTC.

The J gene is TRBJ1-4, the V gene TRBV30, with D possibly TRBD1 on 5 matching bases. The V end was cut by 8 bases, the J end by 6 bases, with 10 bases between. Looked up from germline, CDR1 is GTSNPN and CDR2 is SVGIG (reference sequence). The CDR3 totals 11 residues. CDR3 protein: CARGGDEKLFF. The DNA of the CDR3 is TGTGCCAGAGGAGGGGATGAAAAACTGTTTTTT.

In nucleotides, the CDR3 is TGTGCCAGCACTGGGGGCTACGGCACAGATACGCAGTATTTT. This encodes CASTGGYGTDTQYF. The rearrangement uses TRBV2 and TRBJ2-3; D is possibly TRBD1 (6 bases). The CDR3 is made up of 14 amino acids. The V end lost 7 bases, the J end lost 1 base, and 12 bases lay between the germline ends. The V gene's germline CDR1 is SNHLY and CDR2 FYNNEI.

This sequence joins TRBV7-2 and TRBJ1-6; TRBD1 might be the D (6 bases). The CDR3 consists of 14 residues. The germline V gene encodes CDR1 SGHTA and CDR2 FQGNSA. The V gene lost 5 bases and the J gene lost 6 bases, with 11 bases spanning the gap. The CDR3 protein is CASSVKGGNSPLHF. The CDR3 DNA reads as TGTGCCAGCAGCGTAAAAGGGGGTAATTCACCCCTCCACTTT.

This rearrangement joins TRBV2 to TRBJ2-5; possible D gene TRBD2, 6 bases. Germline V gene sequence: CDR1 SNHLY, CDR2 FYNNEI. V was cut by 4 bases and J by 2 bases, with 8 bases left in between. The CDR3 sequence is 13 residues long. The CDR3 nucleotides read TGTGCCAGCAGTGTGGGACTTCAAGAGACCCAGTACTTC. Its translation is CASSVGLQETQYF.

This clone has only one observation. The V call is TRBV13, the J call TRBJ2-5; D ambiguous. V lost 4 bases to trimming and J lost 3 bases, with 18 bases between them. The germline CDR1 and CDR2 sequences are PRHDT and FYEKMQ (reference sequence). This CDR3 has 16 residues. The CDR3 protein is CASSSSVYPQKETQYF. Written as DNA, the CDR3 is TGTGCCAGCAGCTCCTCCGTATATCCCCAGAAAGAGACCCAGTACTTC. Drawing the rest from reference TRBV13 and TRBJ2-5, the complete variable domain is AAGVIQSPRHLIKEKRETATLKCYPIPRHDTVYWYQQGPGQDPQFLISFYEKMQSDKGSIPDRFSAQQFSDYHSELNMSSLELGDSALYFCASSSSVYPQKETQYFGPGTRLLVL.

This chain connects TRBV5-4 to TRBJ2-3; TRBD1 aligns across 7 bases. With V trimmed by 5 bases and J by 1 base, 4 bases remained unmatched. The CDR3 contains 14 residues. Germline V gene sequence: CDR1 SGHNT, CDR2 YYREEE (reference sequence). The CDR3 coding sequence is TGTGCCAGCAGAGGGGGACAGCGCACAGATACGCAGTATTTT. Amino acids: CASRGGQRTDTQYF.

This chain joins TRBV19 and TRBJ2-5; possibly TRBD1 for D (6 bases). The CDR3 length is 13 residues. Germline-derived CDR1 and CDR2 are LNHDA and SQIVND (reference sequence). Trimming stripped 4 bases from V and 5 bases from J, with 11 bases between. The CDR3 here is CASSRQDHETQYF. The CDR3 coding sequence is TGTGCCAGTAGTAGACAGGATCATGAGACCCAGTACTTC.

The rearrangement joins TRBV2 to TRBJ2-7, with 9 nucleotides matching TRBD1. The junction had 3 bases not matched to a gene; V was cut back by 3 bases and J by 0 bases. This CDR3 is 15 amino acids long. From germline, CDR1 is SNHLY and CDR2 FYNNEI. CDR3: CASSDPGQGSYEQYF. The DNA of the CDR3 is TGTGCCAGCAGTGATCCGGGACAGGGCTCCTACGAGCAGTACTTC.

The CDR3 reads CASSSQDFRTDTQYF. The CDR3 bases are TGCGCCAGCAGCAGCCAAGACTTCCGCACAGATACGCAGTATTTT. J is TRBJ2-3 and V is TRBV5-1; D gene unclear. This CDR3 spans 15 amino acids. From germline, CDR1 is SGHRS and CDR2 YFSETQ. The V gene lost 4 bases and the J gene lost 1 base, with 13 bases spanning the gap. The whole variable domain, remainder taken from reference TRBV5-1 and TRBJ2-3, is KAGVTQTPRYLIKTRGQQVTLSCSPISGHRSVSWYQQTPGQGLQFLFEYFSETQRNKGNFPGRFSGRQFSNSRSEMNVSTLELGDSALYLCASSSQDFRTDTQYFGPGTRLTVL.

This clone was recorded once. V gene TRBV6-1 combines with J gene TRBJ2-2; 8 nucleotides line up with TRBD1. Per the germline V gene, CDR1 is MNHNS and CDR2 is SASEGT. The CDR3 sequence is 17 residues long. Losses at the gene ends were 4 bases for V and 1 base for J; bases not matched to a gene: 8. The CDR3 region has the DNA TGTGCCAGCAGTGTGAATCTCGGGACAGGGAACACCGGGGAGCTGTTTTTT. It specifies CASSVNLGTGNTGELFF.

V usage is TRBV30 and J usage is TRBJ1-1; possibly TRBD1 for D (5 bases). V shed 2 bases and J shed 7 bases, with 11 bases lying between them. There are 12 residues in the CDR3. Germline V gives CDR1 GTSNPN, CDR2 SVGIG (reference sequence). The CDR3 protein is CAWSLRGVEAFF. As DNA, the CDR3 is TGTGCCTGGAGTCTACGGGGGGTTGAAGCTTTCTTT.

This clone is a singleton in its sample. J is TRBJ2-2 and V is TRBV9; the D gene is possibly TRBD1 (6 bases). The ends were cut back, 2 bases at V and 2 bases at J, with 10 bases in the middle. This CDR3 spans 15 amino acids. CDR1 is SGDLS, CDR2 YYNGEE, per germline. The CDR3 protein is CASSVTGYNTGELFF. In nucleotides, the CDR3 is TGTGCCAGCAGCGTTACAGGGTATAACACCGGGGAGCTGTTTTTT.

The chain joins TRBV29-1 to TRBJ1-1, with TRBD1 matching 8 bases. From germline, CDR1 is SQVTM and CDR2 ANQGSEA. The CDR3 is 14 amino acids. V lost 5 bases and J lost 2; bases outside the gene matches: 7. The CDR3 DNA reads TGCAGCGTTTACCCAGGGGGCTCTAACACTGAAGCTTTCTTT. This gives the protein CSVYPGGSNTEAFF.